This T cell receptor (beta chain) was recorded in a study of PD-L1 blockade in urothelial cancer. This CDR3 is built from 14 residues. Trimming pared 5 bases from V and 2 bases from J, leaving 10 bases between. Germline V lookup: CDR1 LNHDA, CDR2 SQIVND (reference sequence). Assay: immunoSEQ multiplex PCR; the TCRdb copy retains only in-frame clones and omits some. The data hold 70,000 to 90,000 clones, with 82% observed a single time. The sequencing used PBMCs, collected around atezolizumab (anti-PD-L1) treatment. The gene calls are TRBV19 and TRBJ1-3; D gene unclear. The source of this sequence is a man in his 70s with urothelial cancer. This chain's CDR3 is CASSPLGTGNTIYF. CDR3 nucleotides: TGTGCCAGTAGTCCCCTCGGGACTGGAAACACCATATATTTT. The whole variable domain, filled in from reference TRBV19 and TRBJ1-3, reads DGGITQSPKYLFRKEGQNVTLSCEQNLNHDAMYWYRQDPGQGLRLIYYSQIVNDFQKGDIAEGYSVSREKKESFPLTVTSAQKNPTAFYLCASSPLGTGNTIYFGEGSWLTVV.